The 12 T cell receptor beta chains given below trace back to one sample, sequenced in a study of tumor and adjacent non-tumor tissue in lung cancer. Three rounds of nested PCR, following a modified ARM-PCR protocol, produced the TCRbeta library. One entry per CDR3 protein results from TCRdb running MiXCR on the multiplex PCR reads. The sample consists of about 100,000 distinct CDR3 sequences, less than 75% of them appearing once. The template was RNA from unsorted bulk tissue. This non-tumor lung sample came from over 3 cm beyond the tumor edge. The sequencing input was distant non-tumor lung tissue. The receptors stem from a young man with non-small cell lung cancer.

The V and J genes are TRBV11-3 and TRBJ2-5; no definite D call. This CDR3 is 12 amino acids long. Germline loops: CDR1 SGHNT, CDR2 YENEEA. In DNA form, the CDR3 reads TGTGCTAGTAGCTTAGACGGGGAGACCCAGTACTTC. Encoded protein: CASSLDGETQYF.

Comments on this clonotype: One junction end disagrees with the germline gene, perhaps due to a read error. The chain has TRBV6-1 and TRBJ2-1; 14 bases agree with TRBD2. Germline V gives CDR1 MNHNS, CDR2 SASEGT. The CDR3 has 13 amino acids. The CDR3 region is CTSRDGLAGGAIF. The CDR3 nucleotides are TGTACCAGCAGGGACGGACTAGCGGGGGGCGCGATTTTC.

About this clonotype: This could be a read error, since a much larger clone is one nucleotide away. The chain recombines TRBV29-1 with TRBJ2-2; 15 bases map to TRBD2. This CDR3 is 17 amino acids long. The germline V gene encodes CDR1 SQVTM and CDR2 ANQGSEA. V was pared by 1 base and J by 3 bases, with 3 bases of the junction left unmatched. This CDR3 is CSVEGTSGRGDTGELFF. The CDR3 DNA sequence: TGCAGCGTTGAAGGGACTAGCGGGAGGGGGGACACCGGGGAGCTGTTTTTT.

This chain uses TRBV6-1 with TRBJ1-1; no clear D gene. Per the germline V gene, CDR1 is MNHNS and CDR2 is SASEGT. Trimming took off 7 bases at V and 11 bases at J, with 17 bases between the two ends. The length of the CDR3 is 12 residues. The CDR3 protein is CASKNGNTEAFF. The CDR3 region has the DNA TGTGCCAGCAAGAATGGGAACACAGAGGCTTTCTTT.

In regard to this clonotype: This could be a read error, since a much larger clone is one nucleotide away. The CDR3 nucleotides are TGTACCAGCAGCCAAGACGAGGCGGGTAGCAATCAGCCCCAGCATTTT. It codes for CTSSQDEAGSNQPQHF. This rearrangement joins TRBV4-2 to TRBJ1-5, with D unclear. This CDR3 has 16 residues. The V gene's germline CDR1 is LGHNA and CDR2 YNFKEQ.

Regarding this clonotype: At one end the junction does not follow the germline gene, possibly because of a read error. The chain joins TRBV11-2 to TRBJ2-7, with a tentative D call TRBD2 (6 bases). The CDR3 totals 14 residues. The germline V gene encodes CDR1 SGHAT and CDR2 FQNNGV. This CDR3 reads CASSLAAGSYKQYF. Here the CDR3 DNA reads TGTGCCAGCAGTTTAGCGGCGGGATCCTACAAGCAGTACTTC. The complete variable domain, with remaining parts taken from reference TRBV11-2 and TRBJ2-7, reads EAGVAQSPRYKIIEKRQSVAFWCNPISGHATLYWYQQILGQGPKLLIQFQNNGVVDDSQLPKDRFSAERLKGVDSTLKIQPAKLEDSAVYLCASSLAAGSYKQYFGPGTRLTVT.

This chain joins TRBV20-1 and TRBJ2-2; no clear D. The CDR3 is made up of 14 amino acids. V lost 0 bases to trimming and J lost 6 bases, with 11 bases between them. Germline V gene data show CDR1 as DFQATT and CDR2 as SNEGSKA (reference sequence). The CDR3 protein is CSARDPADAGELFF. The DNA of the CDR3 is TGCAGTGCTAGAGATCCTGCGGACGCCGGGGAGCTGTTTTTT.

In this sample, this clonotype turned up many times. The chain combines TRBV20-1 with TRBJ1-2; D not certain. CDR1 DFQATT and CDR2 SNEGSKA come from the germline V gene (reference sequence). The CDR3 is 14 residues long. V gave up 6 bases and J gave up 5 bases, with 19 bases separating them. CDR3 sequence (DNA): TGCAGTGCGAATACCGGGTCTCTACTATATGGCTACACCTTC. The encoded protein is CSANTGSLLYGYTF.

Regarding this clonotype: A clone one base away is much larger, so this may be a read error. The CDR3: CASSPSGGDNEKPFF. The DNA for the CDR3 is TGTGCCAGCAGCCCCAGTGGGGGTGATAATGAAAAACCGTTTTTT. The genes are TRBV5-4 and TRBJ1-4, with D perhaps TRBD1 (5 bases). Germline CDR1 reads SGHNT; CDR2 reads YYREEE (reference sequence). This CDR3 has 15 residues.

Concerning this clonotype: Mismatch with germline at one junction end may stem from a read error. The CDR3 loop reads CDSSLVTSMNTEAFF. The CDR3 region has the DNA TGTGACAGCAGCTTAGTAACCAGCATGAACACTGAGGCTTTCTTT. The chain employs TRBV11-3 and TRBJ1-1, with no clear D. CDR1 and CDR2 from the germline V gene are SGHNT and YENEEA. This CDR3 contains 15 residues.

This rearrangement joins TRBV5-1 to TRBJ1-1; 8 bases match TRBD1. Looked up from germline, CDR1 is SGHRS and CDR2 is YFSETQ. The length of the CDR3 is 17 residues. The J segment lost 0 bases and the V segment lost 4 bases, leaving 11 bases of the junction unmatched. CDR3 DNA: TGCGCCAGCAGCGGAACCGTGACAGGGGTAATGAACACTGAAGCTTTCTTT. Protein: CASSGTVTGVMNTEAFF.

This clonotype turned up a few times. Possible read error: a much larger clone is one base away. The J gene is TRBJ2-7, the V gene TRBV6-1; 7 bases align to TRBD1. This CDR3 region has 13 residues. The V gene's germline CDR1 is MNHNS and CDR2 SASEGT. This CDR3 reads CACSRQGAYEQYF. As DNA, the CDR3 is TGTGCCTGCAGTCGGCAGGGGGCCTACGAGCAGTACTTC.